The clone carrying this TCR beta chain was recorded once. Its antigen is still unknown. Additional DNA sequences in this sample encode the identical CDR3. This entry comes from a study of shared clonotypes between healthy human individuals. The study, taken as a whole, reports: All-four-donor shared clonotypes had higher generation probabilities than non-shared clonotypes did. Memory subsets had estimated richness that was generally smaller than that of naive subsets. Genetic and exposure-history diversity was limited by the small donor number.

Authors' analysis steps: ImmunoSEQ only sent back junction sequences with no quality scores, so filtering was done differently. Assay used: immunoSEQ multiplex PCR; TCRdb lists only in-frame clones, some missing. V, J and clone size are taken as reported in that table, and D and trimming were inferred from the DNA itself. The sample lists 2 million to 3 million clones, more than 85% seen once, with 0.36% in the top ten. The receptor comes from a man aged 18 to 30 in good health. Some clones in this sample may be carry-over from other donors' samples. The sample comprised naive CD4+ T cells from PBMCs. Subset in this sample: CD45RA+ positively selected.

The CDR3: CASSLGDRSYGYTF. CDR3 DNA: TGCGCCAGCAGCCTGGGTGACAGGTCCTATGGCTACACCTTC. The rearrangement links TRBV5-1 to TRBJ1-2; TRBD1 is a possible D gene (6 bases). Germline V gene data show CDR1 as SGHRS and CDR2 as YFSETQ. The CDR3 is 14 residues long. V was clipped by 4 bases and J by 4 bases, with 14 bases between them.